The 20 T cell receptor beta chains given below trace back to one sample, sequenced in a study of blood T cell repertoires in COVID-19. Profiled with immunoSEQ multiplex PCR; TCRdb holds only in-frame clones, not every one. This sample has approximately 110,000 clones, with 80% to 95% found just once. Sequenced input: peripheral blood. The source of these receptors is a man in his fifties or sixties with COVID-19, enrolled during active disease.

V gene TRBV28 combines with J gene TRBJ2-7; 8 nucleotides agree with TRBD1. CDR1 is MDHEN and CDR2 is SYDVKM in the germline V gene. Trimming cost V 5 bases and J 1 base; bases outside gene matches: 4. This CDR3 contains 14 residues. The CDR3 reads CASSGRDRSYEQYF. Written as DNA, the CDR3 is TGTGCCAGCAGTGGACGGGACAGGTCCTACGAGCAGTACTTC.

The chain couples TRBV19 to TRBJ2-7, with 10 positions matching TRBD1. CDR3 size: 15 residues. The V gene end was trimmed by 5 bases and the J gene end by 3 bases; junction bases not matched to a gene: 7. Germline CDR1 is LNHDA and CDR2 is SQIVND (reference sequence). CDR3 sequence (DNA): TGTGCCAGTAGTCGAGGGACAGGGGAGAGCTACGAGCAGTACTTC. Amino acids: CASSRGTGESYEQYF.

The chain links TRBV4-1 to TRBJ2-2; the D gene is possibly TRBD1 (6 bases). The CDR3 covers 17 residues. The germline V gene encodes CDR1 MGHRA and CDR2 YSYEKL. V was pared by 5 bases and J by 6 bases, with 22 bases between. Written as DNA, the CDR3 is TGCGCCAGCAGCTCGCCCCCGGGACACCTTGATCCCGGGGAGCTGTTTTTT. This translates into CASSSPPGHLDPGELFF.

The chain links TRBV4-2 to TRBJ2-3; D perhaps matches TRBD2 (5 bases). Germline CDR1 and CDR2: LGHNA and YNFKEQ. CDR3 length: 15 residues. Trimming took off 0 bases at V and 3 bases at J, with 10 bases between the two ends. The CDR3 spells CASSQDSLGTDTQYF. DNA of the CDR3: TGTGCCAGCAGCCAAGACTCACTAGGGACAGATACGCAGTATTTT.

This chain uses TRBV7-9 with TRBJ2-1; D gene uncertain. Deletions cut 5 bases from V and 6 bases from J, with 8 bases between. This CDR3 has 12 residues. Germline V gene sequence: CDR1 SEHNR, CDR2 FQNEAQ (reference sequence). The CDR3 is CASSAHSNEQFF. In DNA, the CDR3 is TGTGCCAGCAGCGCCCACAGCAATGAGCAGTTCTTC.

This sequence joins TRBV3-1 (or the pseudogene TRBV3-2) and TRBJ2-1; the match to TRBD1 covers 12 bases. The germline gives CDR1 LGHDT, CDR2 YNNKEL (reference sequence). Trimming at V came to 3 bases and at J to 5 bases, leaving 2 bases not matched to a gene. This CDR3 has 15 residues. DNA of the CDR3: TGTGCCAGCAGCCACGGGACAGGGGGCAACAATGAGCAGTTCTTC. As protein: CASSHGTGGNNEQFF.

This clone was observed a few times. The chain uses TRBV19 and TRBJ2-2; 11 bases line up with TRBD1. Germline values: CDR1 LNHDA, CDR2 SQIVND (reference sequence). The length of the CDR3 is 16 residues. V dropped 3 bases and J dropped 3; count of bases not matched to a gene: 3. CDR3 bases: TGTGCCAGTAGTATCGGACAGGGGGCCTACACCGGGGAGCTGTTTTTT. Encoded protein: CASSIGQGAYTGELFF.

For the CDR3, the DNA is TGTGCCAGTAGAAGGACAGGGGATGAAAAACTGTTTTTT. Residues: CASRRTGDEKLFF. The genes are TRBV19 and TRBJ1-4; 9 positions agree with TRBD1. V lost 6 bases, J lost 6 bases, and 2 bases stayed unmatched. Germline values: CDR1 LNHDA, CDR2 SQIVND (reference sequence). This CDR3 is 13 amino acids long.

A few counts support this clone. This chain uses TRBV27 with TRBJ1-5; maybe TRBD1 (5 bases). This CDR3 region has 15 residues. Trimming cost V 5 bases and J 2 bases, with 13 bases left between them. From germline, CDR1 is MNHEY and CDR2 SMNVEV (reference sequence). The CDR3 region is CASSPFRDGNQPQHF. Here the CDR3 DNA reads TGTGCCAGCAGTCCATTCAGGGATGGCAATCAGCCCCAGCATTTT.

The CDR3 is CASSDPSRGPYNEQFF. As DNA, the CDR3 is TGTGCCAGCAGTGACCCCTCGCGGGGACCCTACAATGAGCAGTTCTTC. The rearrangement links TRBV25-1 to TRBJ2-1, with D possibly matching TRBD2 (6 bases). The length of the CDR3 is 16 residues. Germline CDR1 and CDR2: MGHDK and SYGVNS. Trimming removed 3 bases from V and 2 bases from J, with 14 bases in between.

This clone was detected once. CDR3 in DNA: TGTGCCAGCAGTTCCGTTACTAGGCCTGAGCAGTTCTTC. This gives the protein CASSSVTRPEQFF. The chain links TRBV6-5 to TRBJ2-1, with a tentative D call TRBD2 (5 bases). The CDR3 sequence is 13 residues long. The V and J ends lost 4 bases and 9 bases respectively, with 13 bases between them. Germline V CDR1 and CDR2: MNHEY, SVGAGI.

A single count supports this clone. The chain links TRBV5-6 to TRBJ2-7; TRBD2 agrees at 14 bases. Trimming cost V 2 bases and J 2 bases; bases outside gene matches: 3. This CDR3 has 16 amino acids. CDR1 is SGHDT and CDR2 is YYEEEE in the germline V gene. CDR3 sequence (DNA): TGTGCCAGCAGCTTCGGACTAGCGGGAGGTCCCTACGAGCAGTACGTC. It encodes CASSFGLAGGPYEQYV.

This clone was picked up one time. The rearrangement uses TRBV19 and TRBJ2-2; 9 nucleotides agree with TRBD1. Trimming took 4 bases from V and 1 from J; bases not matched to a gene: 1. This CDR3 is built from 15 residues. The germline CDR1 and CDR2 sequences are LNHDA and SQIVND (reference sequence). CDR3 loop: CASSRTGVNTGELFF. The CDR3 DNA is TGTGCCAGTAGTAGGACAGGGGTGAACACCGGGGAGCTGTTTTTT.

The V call is TRBV9, the J call TRBJ2-5; D is unclear. V dropped 3 bases and J dropped 5 bases, with 20 bases sitting between them. CDR3 size: 16 residues. CDR1 SGDLS and CDR2 YYNGEE come from the germline V gene. Here the CDR3 reads CASSAGLIATEETQYF. As DNA, the CDR3 is TGTGCCAGCAGCGCCGGCTTGATTGCGACGGAGGAGACCCAGTACTTC. The full variable domain, with the rest looked up from reference TRBV9 and TRBJ2-5, is DSGVTQTPKHLITATGQRVTLRCSPRSGDLSVYWYQQSLDQGLQFLIQYYNGEERAKGNILERFSAQQFPDLHSELNLSSLELGDSALYFCASSAGLIATEETQYFGPGTRLLVL.

This chain uses TRBV7-9 with TRBJ2-1; D not certain. The CDR3 is 12 residues long. V was shortened by 2 bases and J by 9 bases, with 8 bases between the two germline ends. CDR1 is SEHNR, CDR2 FQNEAQ, per germline (reference sequence). Written as DNA, the CDR3 is TGTGCCAGCAGCTTACTCTCTATTGAGCAGTTCTTC. It yields the protein CASSLLSIEQFF.

This clone was found once. This chain connects TRBV27 to TRBJ2-2; 9 nucleotides match TRBD1. This CDR3 has 17 amino acids. From germline, CDR1 is MNHEY and CDR2 SMNVEV (reference sequence). J was trimmed by 1 base and V by 2 bases; bases with no gene match: 5. The CDR3 DNA reads TGTGCCAGCAGTTTAAGGGGGACAGGGTGGAACACCGGGGAGCTGTTTTTT. Amino acids: CASSLRGTGWNTGELFF.

The chain couples TRBV28 to TRBJ2-7; 10 nucleotides align to TRBD2. J lost 4 bases, V lost 5 bases, and 2 bases had no gene match. Germline loops: CDR1 MDHEN, CDR2 SYDVKM. This CDR3 has 13 residues. CDR3 sequence reads: CASSTGLAYEQYV. In DNA, the CDR3 is TGTGCCAGCAGTACGGGACTAGCGTACGAGCAGTACGTC.

CDR3: CSALTGENYGYTF. The CDR3 coding sequence is TGCAGCGCCTTGACAGGGGAGAACTATGGCTACACCTTC. The chain has TRBV29-1 and TRBJ1-2; 8 nucleotides agree with TRBD1. The length of the CDR3 is 13 residues. Germline V CDR1 and CDR2: SQVTM, ANQGSEA. V lost 7 bases and J lost 2; bases outside the gene matches: 6.

The rearrangement joins TRBV6-2 or TRBV6-3 to TRBJ1-5; 10 nucleotides match TRBD1. The CDR3 extends over 14 amino acids. V lost 2 bases, J lost 6 bases, and 1 base stayed unmatched. CDR1 and CDR2 (germline): MNHEY, SVGEGT. Here the CDR3 DNA reads TGTGCCAGCAGTTACGGGGACAGGGGTCAGCCCCAGCATTTT. This sequence encodes CASSYGDRGQPQHF.

The gene calls are TRBV19 and TRBJ1-2; 8 bases are a match to TRBD1. In germline, CDR1 is LNHDA, CDR2 SQIVND (reference sequence). V dropped 6 bases and J dropped 3; count of bases not matched to a gene: 3. The CDR3 runs to 13 residues. The CDR3 nucleotides are TGTGCCAGTAGCGGGACAGGCGACTATGGCTACACCTTC. As protein: CASSGTGDYGYTF.